The present T cell receptor beta chain was sequenced within a study of identical twins. TCRdb re-derived calls from the 5' RACE reads in MiXCR, one entry per CDR3 protein. The sample gives 500,000 or so distinct CDR3 sequences, about 20% of which show up once; about 0.93% is in the top ten. The CDR3 covers 12 residues. CDR1 and CDR2 (germline): DFQATT, SNEGSKA (reference sequence). V lost 5 bases and J lost 5, with 13 bases in between. Concerning this clonotype itself: The antigen is unknown.

Notes on the study in general: The study based its conclusions on cross-sectional statistical analysis and did not follow the same donors.

These data were likewise used in another study, on T cells expressing NK-cell markers. That report adds: From sorted CD3+CD56+NKG2C+, CD3+CD56+NKG2C- and CD3+CD56-NKG2C+ T cells came the TCR beta repertoires.

Specimen: CD4+ T cells sorted from blood. The source is a woman aged 18-30 years in good health. The chain recombines TRBV20-1 with TRBJ2-7, with D possibly matching TRBD1 (5 bases). Here the CDR3 reads CSARRVSHEQYF. Written as DNA, the CDR3 is TGCAGTGCTCGCAGGGTATCCCACGAGCAGTACTTC.